These 27 T cell receptor beta chains came from one sample sequenced in a study of CD8 T cells in Susac syndrome. Random hexamers were used to reverse transcribe an amount of 0.5 to 1 ug RNA. TCRdb itself ran the immunoSEQ multiplex PCR reads through MiXCR, one entry per CDR3 protein. The sample includes 150,000 to 200,000 distinct CDR3 sequences, 85% to 95% of them seen just once. The source material was CD4+ T cells from PBMCs. These receptors originate from a human donor with multiple sclerosis.

The J gene is TRBJ2-6, the V gene TRBV7-9; no definite D call. CDR3 length: 15 amino acids. Germline lookup yields CDR1 SEHNR and CDR2 FQNEAQ (reference sequence). Trimming took off 5 bases at V and 0 bases at J, with 8 bases between the two ends. CDR3 amino acids: CASSLRASGANVLTF. The DNA for the CDR3 is TGTGCCAGCAGCCTCAGAGCCTCTGGGGCCAACGTCCTGACTTTC.

The chain employs TRBV4-3 and TRBJ2-7; 7 bases are a match to TRBD2. The V gene's germline CDR1 is LGHNA and CDR2 YSLEER. The J segment lost 0 bases and the V segment lost 1 base, leaving 3 bases of the junction unmatched. The CDR3 is made up of 15 amino acids. CDR3 DNA sequence: TGCGCCAGCAGCCAAGCGCTAGCGGACTCCTACGAGCAGTACTTC. It translates to CASSQALADSYEQYF.

The V call is TRBV10-3, the J call TRBJ2-3, with 10 bases fitting TRBD2. The CDR3 runs 16 residues. Germline-derived CDR1 and CDR2 are ENHRY and SYGVKD. Germline trimming cut 0 bases from V and 2 bases from J; bases unmatched to any gene: 2. The CDR3 is CAISESTSGDTDTQYF. CDR3 nucleotides: TGTGCCATCAGTGAGTCAACTAGCGGGGACACAGATACGCAGTATTTT.

This clonotype came up once. Written as DNA, the CDR3 is TGTGCCAGCAGTCCCTCAGAGGGATGGGGTGAGCAGTTCTTC. As protein: CASSPSEGWGEQFF. The chain links TRBV7-9 to TRBJ2-1, with a tentative D call TRBD2 (5 bases). The V and J ends lost 6 bases and 9 bases respectively, with 18 bases between them. The CDR3 length is 14 residues. The germline CDR1 and CDR2 sequences are SEHNR and FQNEAQ (reference sequence).

The chain uses TRBV20-1 and TRBJ1-5; no firm D call. The V gene lost 5 bases and the J gene lost 2 bases, with 7 bases spanning the gap. The CDR3 is 12 residues long. CDR1 and CDR2 (germline): DFQATT, SNEGSKA (reference sequence). In DNA, the CDR3 is TGCAGTGCTCCCGTGGGCAATCAGCCCCAGCATTTT. Translating gives CSAPVGNQPQHF.

The chain links TRBV2 to TRBJ2-4; 10 nucleotides match TRBD1. J lost 1 base, V lost 3 bases, and 3 bases had no gene match. The CDR3 loop spans 16 amino acids. The germline CDR1 and CDR2 sequences are SNHLY and FYNNEI. For the CDR3, the DNA is TGTGCCAGCAGTGACAAGGGACAGGGGGCCAAAAACATTCAGTACTTC. Its translation is CASSDKGQGAKNIQYF.

CDR3 loop: CSARSDSNNQPQHF. As DNA, the CDR3 is TGCAGTGCTCGCTCAGACAGTAACAATCAGCCCCAGCATTTT. The genes are TRBV20-1 and TRBJ1-5; D perhaps matches TRBD1 (5 bases). V was trimmed by 5 bases and J by 3 bases, leaving 14 bases between them. The germline V gene has CDR1 DFQATT and CDR2 SNEGSKA (reference sequence). This CDR3 region has 14 residues.

The rearrangement uses TRBV3-1 and TRBJ2-7; D not certain. Germline V gene data show CDR1 as LGHDT and CDR2 as YNNKEL (reference sequence). The CDR3 is 14 amino acids. Trimming cost V 5 bases and J 0 bases, with 11 bases left between them. The CDR3 spells CASSGWPASYEQYF. The CDR3 DNA reads TGTGCCAGCAGCGGGTGGCCAGCCTCCTACGAGCAGTACTTC.

The gene calls are TRBV15 and TRBJ2-7; 10 bases agree with TRBD2. The CDR3 sequence is 15 residues long. Losses at the gene ends were 5 bases for V and 6 bases for J; bases not matched to a gene: 10. CDR1 and CDR2 (germline): LNHNV, YYDKDF (reference sequence). CDR3 DNA: TGTGCCACCAGCCTAGCGGGAGAAGGGTTCGGCGAGCAGTACTTC. Its translation is CATSLAGEGFGEQYF.

The CDR3 protein is CASSQTGKGEAFF. CDR3 nucleotides: TGTGCCAGCAGCCAAACAGGGAAGGGTGAAGCTTTCTTT. The chain links TRBV3-1 to TRBJ1-1, with D perhaps matching TRBD1 (6 bases). Deletions cut 2 bases from V and 7 bases from J, with 11 bases between. This CDR3 has 13 amino acids. CDR1 is LGHDT and CDR2 is YNNKEL in the germline V gene (reference sequence).

V usage is TRBV7-2 and J usage is TRBJ1-1, with D possibly matching TRBD1 (5 bases). The CDR3 is 15 residues long. V lost 4 bases, J lost 1 base, and 13 bases lay in between. Germline CDR1 is SGHTA and CDR2 is FQGNSA. Written as DNA, the CDR3 is TGTGCCAGCAGCTCCCCGGGACTGACGAACACTGAAGCTTTCTTT. Its protein product is CASSSPGLTNTEAFF. The entire variable domain, with the rest obtained from reference TRBV7-2 and TRBJ1-1, is as follows: GAGVSQSPSNKVTEKGKDVELRCDPISGHTALYWYRQSLGQGLEFLIYFQGNSAPDKSGLPSDRFSAERTGGSVSTLTIQRTQQEDSAVYLCASSSPGLTNTEAFFGQGTRLTVV.

The genes are TRBV4-3 and TRBJ1-5; no clear D. CDR3 length: 14 amino acids. CDR1 and CDR2 from the germline V gene are LGHNA and YSLEER. V was cut by 0 bases and J by 10 bases, with 13 bases left in between. In DNA, the CDR3 is TGCGCCAGCAGCCAAGATGGCAGGCCGCGACCCCAGCATTTT. Encoded protein: CASSQDGRPRPQHF.

The table lists this clonotype with a few counts. The chain links TRBV6-1 to TRBJ1-5; TRBD1 aligns across 7 bases. The CDR3 contains 13 residues. Losses at the gene ends were 9 bases for V and 3 bases for J; bases not matched to a gene: 5. CDR1 and CDR2 (germline): MNHNS, SASEGT. CDR3 sequence (DNA): TGTGCCAGTAGGGGACAGCCCAATCAGCCCCAGCATTTT. Its protein product is CASRGQPNQPQHF.

V and J are TRBV5-1 and TRBJ2-1, with 9 bases matching TRBD1. J gave up 7 bases and V 7 bases, and 12 bases lay outside the gene matches. Germline V gene data show CDR1 as SGHRS and CDR2 as YFSETQ. This CDR3 is 15 amino acids long. CDR3 amino acids: CASSQPGQGTNEQFF. CDR3 DNA: TGCGCCAGCTCCCAACCGGGACAGGGTACGAATGAGCAGTTCTTC.

This clonotype was seen a few times. The rearrangement uses TRBV2 and TRBJ1-2, with D perhaps TRBD1 (6 bases). The CDR3 is made up of 15 amino acids. V shed 5 bases and J shed 2 bases, with 15 bases lying between them. Germline V gene sequence: CDR1 SNHLY, CDR2 FYNNEI. DNA for the CDR3: TGTGCCAGCAGTCGGCAGGGGCGGGACAACTATGGCTACACCTTC. It encodes CASSRQGRDNYGYTF.

The chain employs TRBV7-6 and TRBJ1-5, with 8 bases lining up with TRBD1. From germline, CDR1 is SGHVS and CDR2 FNYEAQ. The CDR3 contains 14 residues. J was trimmed by 4 bases and V by 2 bases; bases with no gene match: 1. DNA of the CDR3: TGTGCCAGCAGCTTATACAGGGGGAATCAGCCCCAGCATTTT. This codes for CASSLYRGNQPQHF.

Only one count was recorded for this clonotype. V and J are TRBV11-2 and TRBJ2-7; TRBD1 is a possible D gene (5 bases). Per germline, CDR1 SGHAT and CDR2 FQNNGV. CDR3 size: 18 residues. Trimming stripped 1 base from V and 3 bases from J, with 22 bases between. This CDR3 reads CASSLGRQPISRDYEQYF. The CDR3 DNA reads as TGTGCCAGCAGCTTAGGGCGACAGCCCATCTCCCGCGACTACGAGCAGTACTTC.

This sequence joins TRBV5-1 and TRBJ1-5, with 7 bases identical to TRBD1. The V and J ends lost 4 bases and 1 base, in that order; junction bases with no gene match: 5. CDR1 is SGHRS, CDR2 YFSETQ, per germline. The CDR3 loop spans 15 amino acids. The CDR3 DNA is TGCGCCAGCAGCCCGGGGGACAGAAGCAATCAGCCCCAGCATTTT. It yields the protein CASSPGDRSNQPQHF.

The chain carries TRBV19 and TRBJ2-4; 13 bases align to TRBD2. Germline assignment: CDR1 LNHDA and CDR2 SQIVND (reference sequence). CDR3 size: 14 residues. The trim removed 5 bases at V and 9 bases at J, leaving 4 bases unmatched. The CDR3 bases are TGTGCCAGTAGTTATGGACTAGCGGGAGTCATTCAGTACTTC. It is translated as CASSYGLAGVIQYF.

V usage is TRBV12-3 or TRBV12-4 and J usage is TRBJ1-2; tentative D call: TRBD1 (6 bases). The CDR3 length is 14 residues. The germline V and J ends were trimmed by 4 bases and 6 bases, with 15 bases remaining between them. The CDR3 region has the DNA TGTGCCAGCAGTTGGACAGCCTCCTGGGATGGCTACACCTTC. Translated, it gives CASSWTASWDGYTF.

This clonotype was recorded once. The gene calls are TRBV20-1 and TRBJ1-5, with TRBD1 identical over 9 bases. V shed 6 bases and J 5 bases; nucleotides not matched to a gene: 2. Germline CDR1 and CDR2: DFQATT and SNEGSKA (reference sequence). The CDR3 length is 12 residues. CDR3 in amino acids: CSARDRDQPQHF. The DNA of the CDR3 is TGCAGTGCCCGGGACAGGGATCAGCCCCAGCATTTT.

The rearrangement links TRBV12-3 or TRBV12-4 to TRBJ2-3, with D perhaps given as TRBD1 or TRBD2 (6 bases each). Trimming removed 3 bases from V and 4 bases from J, with 11 bases in between. There are 14 residues in the CDR3. The CDR3, as DNA: TGTGCCAGCAGTTTGTGGGGGGCCGCAGATACGCAGTATTTT. Protein: CASSLWGAADTQYF.

This clonotype was picked up a small number of times. The chain is built from TRBV5-1 and TRBJ2-7; D is undetermined. Germline-derived CDR1 and CDR2 are SGHRS and YFSETQ. The CDR3 has 14 amino acids. V was clipped by 0 bases and J by 0 bases, with 7 bases between them. DNA for the CDR3: TGCGCCAGCAGCTTGGAGGCCAACTCCTACGAGCAGTACTTC. Residues: CASSLEANSYEQYF.

The V call is TRBV6-6, the J call TRBJ2-5, with TRBD2 as a possible D gene (6 bases). Per the germline V gene, CDR1 is MNHNY and CDR2 is SVGAGI (reference sequence). The length of the CDR3 is 15 residues. V was cut by 4 bases and J by 2 bases, with 14 bases left in between. The CDR3 loop is CASSLNRGIQETQYF. In nucleotides, the CDR3 is TGTGCCAGCAGTTTGAATCGGGGGATACAAGAGACCCAGTACTTC.

The genes are TRBV4-3 and TRBJ2-1; 10 positions match TRBD2. V trimming: 4 bases; J trimming: 4 bases; junction bases outside the gene matches: 7. The CDR3 is made up of 16 amino acids. The germline gives CDR1 LGHNA, CDR2 YSLEER. CDR3 nucleotide sequence: TGCGCCAGCAGCCGAGCCCTTAGCGGGGGGTACAATGAGCAGTTCTTC. It specifies CASSRALSGGYNEQFF.

The gene calls are TRBV28 and TRBJ1-6; D is unresolved. The CDR3 contains 13 residues. V lost 3 bases and J 10 bases, leaving 10 bases between the germline ends. Germline CDR1 is MDHEN and CDR2 is SYDVKM. This CDR3 is CASSFLRRSPLHF. In DNA form, the CDR3 reads TGTGCCAGCAGTTTCCTTCGAAGGTCACCCCTCCACTTT. The whole variable domain, remainder taken from reference TRBV28 and TRBJ1-6, is DVKVTQSSRYLVKRTGEKVFLECVQDMDHENMFWYRQDPGLGLRLIYFSYDVKMKEKGDIPEGYSVSREKKERFSLILESASTNQTSMYLCASSFLRRSPLHFGNGTRLTVT.

This CDR3 is CASSSSGTGDNYGYTF. The CDR3 nucleotides read TGTGCCAGCAGTTCATCCGGGACAGGTGACAACTATGGCTACACCTTC. V usage is TRBV5-4 and J usage is TRBJ1-2; 8 bases are a match to TRBD1. The CDR3 extends over 16 amino acids. V lost 5 bases, J lost 2 bases, and 11 bases stayed unmatched. Germline assignment: CDR1 SGHNT and CDR2 YYREEE (reference sequence).